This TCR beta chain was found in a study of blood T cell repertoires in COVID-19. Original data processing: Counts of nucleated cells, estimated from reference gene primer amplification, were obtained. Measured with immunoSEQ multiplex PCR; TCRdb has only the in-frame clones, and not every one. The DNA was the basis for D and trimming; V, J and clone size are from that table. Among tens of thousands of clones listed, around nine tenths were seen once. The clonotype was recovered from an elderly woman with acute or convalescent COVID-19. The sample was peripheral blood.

The CDR3 loop reads CASRIRVDTEAFF. CDR3 nucleotide sequence: TGTGCCAGCAGAATCAGGGTGGACACTGAAGCTTTCTTT. The gene calls are TRBV27 and TRBJ1-1; a possible D gene is TRBD1 (5 bases). V dropped 6 bases and J dropped 3 bases, with 11 bases sitting between them. The length of the CDR3 is 13 residues. Germline V gives CDR1 MNHEY, CDR2 SMNVEV (reference sequence).